The present entry profiles one T cell receptor (beta chain) with its context. This sample was included in a study of blood T cell repertoires in COVID-19. Looked up from germline, CDR1 is LGHNA and CDR2 is YSLEER. The CDR3 sequence is 20 residues long. V lost 4 bases, J lost 2 bases, and 21 bases stayed unmatched. Clones were read by immunoSEQ multiplex PCR, and TCRdb kept only the in-frame ones, dropping some. The sample consists of 190,000 or so clones, just under 90% of them appearing once. The sequenced sample was PBMCs or T cells enriched from blood (not recorded which). This clonotype was obtained from a man aged 30 to 39 who had recovered from COVID-19. The V gene is TRBV4-3, the J gene TRBJ2-3; 7 bases are shared with TRBD1. In DNA, the CDR3 is TGCGCCAGCAGCCCTTCCGTGGGAACAGGGGCCCTAGGCGACACAGATACGCAGTATTTT. Translation gives CASSPSVGTGALGDTDTQYF.